The rows below give T cell receptor beta chains drawn from one sample of a study of tumor and adjacent non-tumor tissue in lung cancer. TCRdb reanalysed the multiplex PCR reads using MiXCR and keeps one entry per CDR3 protein. Of 90,000 to 100,000 distinct CDR3 sequences in the sample, 80% are singletons; the top ten hold 30%. The sample was distant non-tumor lung tissue. These receptors came from a man between 60 and 75 years old with small cell lung cancer. Each CDR3 is given with its conserved first and last residue.

TRBV11-2	CSTSLEAGLVEQFF
TRBV20-1	CSARPASGQATNTGELFF
TRBV6-1	CASSVRWDGRQSQHF
TRBV5-6	CASSLASWTANTEAFF
TRBV12-3/TRBV12-4	CASRGGNDYGYTF
TRBV12-3/TRBV12-4	CAGSLGFGPGADVLTF
TRBV4-2	CDGSQEFNTEAFF
TRBV6-2/TRBV6-3	CASNGGNSYAQYF
TRBV4-1	CASSQGMPQPQYF
TRBV6-6	CASRDNREASPLHF
TRBV2	CASSEPFKIEQFF
TRBV6-6	CANSFYGQGAEAFF
TRBV29-1	CSVGNGKAGYGYTF
TRBV11-3	CASSRDDTGLAGRTGELFF
TRBV19	CASRDRGWTEAFF
TRBV11-3	CVSSPGGSYEQYF